This note documents a single T cell receptor beta chain sequence. What it recognizes is unknown. Naive CD8 cells lacked CD45RO, underwent positive selection for CCR7 and left out terminally differentiated effector memory CD45RA+ cells. Germline V gene sequence: CDR1 SEHNR, CDR2 FQNEAQ (reference sequence). The CDR3 length is 14 residues. The V and J ends lost 6 bases and 3 bases respectively, with 15 bases between them. Clones were sequenced by immunoSEQ multiplex PCR, and TCRdb holds only the in-frame ones, with some missing. The sample consists of about 2.1 million clones, just over 90% of them appearing once. The data derive from a study of shared clonotypes between healthy human individuals. Study-wide findings and caveats: It was the few donors that limited the genetic and exposure-history diversity represented.

The sequenced sample was naive CD8+ T cells from PBMCs. The chain employs TRBV7-9 and TRBJ2-7, with D tentatively TRBD1 or TRBD2 (5 bases each). The clonotype originates from a man between 18 and 35 years old in good health. Some clones in this sample may be carry-over from other donors' samples. CDR3 loop: CASSPQGPHYEQYF. The CDR3 nucleotides read TGTGCCAGCAGTCCTCAGGGACCGCACTACGAGCAGTACTTC.